The subject of this entry is one T cell receptor beta chain. Its antigen is still unknown. This specimen belongs to a study of OX40 agonist ivuxolimab in advanced cancers. On the study more broadly: The eligibility criteria allowed prior anti-PD-1, anti-PD-L1 or anti-CTLA-4 therapy, and approximately 42% had some.

Study outcomes and limitations: The CD4+ and CD8+ T cells in the blood had expanded clonally by week 6 at 0.1 to 3.0 mg/kg.

V was trimmed by 3 bases and J by 8 bases, leaving 11 bases between them. The CDR3 totals 13 residues. CDR1 is MRHNA, CDR2 SNTAGT, per germline. Assay used: immunoSEQ multiplex PCR; TCRdb lists only in-frame clones, some missing. Here the sample spans tens of thousands of clones, 86% being singletons. The chain carries TRBV6-4 and TRBJ2-1, with a weak D call TRBD1 (6 bases). The sequencing used CD4+ or CD8+ T cells sorted from blood, collected in a trial of the OX40 agonist ivuxolimab. The receptor was isolated from an adult with an advanced solid tumor such as melanoma, head and neck, liver or kidney cancer. CDR3: CASSEQGGDEQFF. CDR3 sequence (DNA): TGTGCCAGCAGTGAACAGGGTGGGGATGAGCAGTTCTTC.